The 26 T cell receptor beta chains listed next were all sequenced from one sample in a study of cytomegalovirus exposure and HLA in healthy donors. Measured with immunoSEQ multiplex PCR; TCRdb has only the in-frame clones, and not every one. The data show approximately 270,000 clones, 85% to 90% seen once. What was sequenced was PBMCs. The receptors originated from a woman under 30 in good health and CMV-seronegative.

V is TRBV6-5 and J is TRBJ2-2; tentative D call: TRBD1 (5 bases). Germline lookup yields CDR1 MNHEY and CDR2 SVGAGI. Between the trimmed V and J ends, which lost 4 bases and 1 base, there was a span of 10 bases. This CDR3 spans 15 amino acids. The CDR3, as DNA: TGTGCCAGCAGTTGTACAGGCGAGAACACCGGGGAGCTGTTTTTT. This sequence encodes CASSCTGENTGELFF.

J is TRBJ1-2 and V is TRBV21-1. TRBV21-1 is noted as a pseudogene. The CDR3 totals 11 residues. The CDR3 spells CASRIRYGYTF. The CDR3 nucleotides read TGTGCCAGCAGAATTCGCTATGGCTACACCTTC.

The chain carries TRBV9 and TRBJ2-3; 8 bases line up with TRBD1. Trimming at V came to 0 bases and at J to 5 bases, leaving 8 bases not matched to a gene. CDR3 length: 16 residues. Germline V gene sequence: CDR1 SGDLS, CDR2 YYNGEE. CDR3 nucleotides: TGTGCCAGCAGCGTAGGGGCGCAGGGGGCGAGAGATACGCAGTATTTT. Its protein is CASSVGAQGARDTQYF.

The chain carries TRBV27 and TRBJ2-3; D remains ambiguous. CDR3 length: 13 residues. CDR1 is MNHEY, CDR2 SMNVEV, per germline (reference sequence). Trimming left V 5 bases short and J 3 bases short, with 9 bases between. CDR3 residues: CASSPINTDTQYF. The DNA of the CDR3 is TGTGCCAGCAGTCCTATCAATACAGATACGCAGTATTTT.

V usage is TRBV4-1 and J usage is TRBJ1-1; possible D gene TRBD1, 5 bases. Germline V CDR1 and CDR2: MGHRA, YSYEKL. V dropped 7 bases and J dropped 0 bases, with 12 bases sitting between them. The CDR3 contains 14 residues. The DNA of the CDR3 is TGCGCCAGCAACGAAGGGGTAGTGAACACTGAAGCTTTCTTT. The encoded protein is CASNEGVVNTEAFF.

V usage is TRBV29-1 and J usage is TRBJ2-1; 7 bases line up with TRBD1. The CDR3 extends over 15 amino acids. Germline V gene sequence: CDR1 SQVTM, CDR2 ANQGSEA. The V gene end was trimmed by 7 bases and the J gene end by 6 bases; junction bases not matched to a gene: 15. The CDR3 coding sequence is TGCAGCGCTGGACAGGCGTTTACAGGGGTCAATGAGCAGTTCTTC. It specifies CSAGQAFTGVNEQFF.

The V and J genes are TRBV9 and TRBJ1-1; 9 nucleotides line up with TRBD1. Trimming took 4 bases from V and 5 from J; bases not matched to a gene: 9. This CDR3 is built from 15 residues. Germline V CDR1 and CDR2: SGDLS, YYNGEE. The CDR3 bases are TGTGCCAGCAGCCCAATACGACAGGGGGGAACTGAAGCTTTCTTT. This translates into CASSPIRQGGTEAFF.

The chain employs TRBV6-1 and TRBJ2-1; 9 bases line up with TRBD1. Germline-derived CDR1 and CDR2 are MNHNS and SASEGT. CDR3 length: 15 amino acids. J was trimmed by 7 bases and V by 11 bases; bases with no gene match: 15. CDR3 sequence: CAGRSTGGGLNEQFF. The CDR3 DNA is TGTGCCGGACGCTCGACAGGGGGAGGTTTAAATGAGCAGTTCTTC.

The chain links TRBV5-6 to TRBJ1-1; no definite D call. CDR3 length: 16 residues. Looked up from germline, CDR1 is SGHDT and CDR2 is YYEEEE. Trimming took off 4 bases at V and 0 bases at J, with 16 bases between the two ends. CDR3 in DNA: TGTGCCAGCAGCATTGGGAGACGTAGACTGAACACTGAAGCTTTCTTT. Translating it yields CASSIGRRRLNTEAFF.

J is TRBJ1-1 and V is TRBV10-2; D is unresolved. The ends were cut back, 1 base at V and 7 bases at J, with 10 bases in the middle. This CDR3 is built from 13 residues. The germline V gene has CDR1 WSHSY and CDR2 SAAADI. DNA for the CDR3: TGCGCCAGCAGTGAGTGGAGGCAGATTGAAGCTTTCTTT. As protein: CASSEWRQIEAFF.

Only one count was recorded for this clone. This rearrangement joins TRBV6-4 to TRBJ1-5; TRBD1 matches 8 bases. The V gene's germline CDR1 is MRHNA and CDR2 SNTAGT. V gave up 8 bases and J gave up 5 bases; unmatched junction bases: 5. The CDR3 spans 13 residues. CDR3 nucleotides: TGTGCCAGCGCCGAACAGGGGGATCAGCCCCAGCATTTT. Translating gives CASAEQGDQPQHF.

Details on this clone: Other DNA sequences in the same sample also yield this CDR3. This chain links TRBV5-1 with TRBJ2-3; 8 nucleotides line up with TRBD2. The length of the CDR3 is 14 residues. In germline, CDR1 is SGHRS, CDR2 YFSETQ. The junction had 1 base not matched to a gene; V was cut back by 4 bases and J by 0 bases. CDR3 loop: CASSSGGSTDTQYF. The CDR3 DNA sequence: TGCGCCAGCAGCAGCGGGGGTAGCACAGATACGCAGTATTTT.

The chain recombines TRBV11-2 with TRBJ1-5, with 8 bases matching TRBD1. With V trimmed by 2 bases and J by 4 bases, 4 bases remained unmatched. This CDR3 has 15 amino acids. The germline CDR1 and CDR2 sequences are SGHAT and FQNNGV. CDR3 amino acids: CASSLRQGANQPQHF. The CDR3 DNA reads as TGTGCCAGCAGCTTACGGCAGGGGGCGAATCAGCCCCAGCATTTT.

This chain connects TRBV28 to TRBJ1-2, with D perhaps TRBD1 (5 bases). Germline values: CDR1 MDHEN, CDR2 SYDVKM. Trimming pared 3 bases from V and 4 bases from J, leaving 15 bases between. The CDR3 is 15 amino acids. The CDR3 loop reads CASSFMGGDIYGYTF. CDR3 coding DNA: TGTGCCAGCAGTTTTATGGGGGGTGATATCTATGGCTACACCTTC.

This chain connects TRBV25-1 to TRBJ2-7, with unresolved D. In germline, CDR1 is MGHDK, CDR2 SYGVNS. The CDR3 is 13 amino acids. V gave up 7 bases and J gave up 4 bases, with 14 bases separating them. The CDR3 loop reads CASMPPDGYEQYF. The CDR3 coding sequence is TGTGCCAGCATGCCCCCAGATGGTTACGAGCAGTACTTC.

The chain combines TRBV30 with TRBJ2-5; 10 bases line up with TRBD2. This CDR3 has 15 amino acids. V lost 5 bases, J lost 2 bases, and 8 bases stayed unmatched. CDR1 GTSNPN and CDR2 SVGIG come from the germline V gene (reference sequence). CDR3 sequence: CAWDASGGVQETQYF. CDR3 sequence (DNA): TGTGCCTGGGATGCTAGCGGGGGAGTACAAGAGACCCAGTACTTC.

This chain uses TRBV5-1 with TRBJ2-7; 11 bases align to TRBD1. The germline V gene encodes CDR1 SGHRS and CDR2 YFSETQ. This CDR3 comprises 14 residues. The V gene end was trimmed by 4 bases and the J gene end by 5 bases; junction bases not matched to a gene: 5. The CDR3 spells CASSSGQGANEQYV. The DNA for the CDR3 is TGCGCCAGCAGCAGCGGACAGGGGGCGAACGAGCAGTACGTC.

The chain uses TRBV2 and TRBJ2-2, with TRBD1 matching over 7 bases. Germline V CDR1 and CDR2: SNHLY, FYNNEI. Trimming removed 7 bases from V and 2 bases from J; junction bases left unmatched: 10. The CDR3 length is 16 residues. This CDR3 is CASITGTALNTGELFF. DNA for the CDR3: TGTGCCAGCATTACCGGGACAGCGCTCAACACCGGGGAGCTGTTTTTT. The whole variable domain, remainder taken from reference TRBV2 and TRBJ2-2, is EPEVTQTPSHQVTQMGQEVILRCVPISNHLYFYWYRQILGQKVEFLVSFYNNEISEKSEIFDDQFSVERPDGSNFTLKIRSTKLEDSAMYFCASITGTALNTGELFFGEGSRLTVL.

The chain joins TRBV7-9 to TRBJ1-1; D remains ambiguous. V was clipped by 5 bases and J by 6 bases, with 16 bases between them. Germline V gives CDR1 SEHNR, CDR2 FQNEAQ (reference sequence). The CDR3 runs to 14 residues. The DNA for the CDR3 is TGTGCCAGCAGCCCACCCATTAGTGCTCCTGAAGCTTTCTTT. Amino acids: CASSPPISAPEAFF.

The V gene is TRBV27, the J gene TRBJ2-4, with 8 bases matching TRBD1. The CDR3 extends over 15 amino acids. Unmatched junction bases numbered 9, after V lost 3 bases and J lost 8 bases. Germline V gene sequence: CDR1 MNHEY, CDR2 SMNVEV (reference sequence). Written as DNA, the CDR3 is TGTGCCAGCAGTTTGACAGGGGATTTGGGTGACATTCAGTACTTC. Translating it yields CASSLTGDLGDIQYF.

The J gene is TRBJ2-1, the V gene TRBV27; TRBD1 matches 9 bases. Germline V gene data show CDR1 as MNHEY and CDR2 as SMNVEV (reference sequence). V shed 3 bases and J 2 bases; nucleotides not matched to a gene: 2. The CDR3 is 15 amino acids. The CDR3 nucleotides read TGTGCCAGCAGTTTGGGACAGGGAACCTACAATGAGCAGTTCTTC. Translation gives CASSLGQGTYNEQFF.

The V call is TRBV6-6, the J call TRBJ2-3; a weak D match, TRBD2 (7 bases). CDR1 is MNHNY and CDR2 is SVGAGI in the germline V gene (reference sequence). V lost 4 bases, J lost 2 bases, and 13 bases lay in between. The CDR3 consists of 15 residues. The CDR3 region has the DNA TGTGCCAGCAGTTCTCCGGGGGGCCTCACAGATACGCAGTATTTT. Its protein product is CASSSPGGLTDTQYF.

The V gene is TRBV11-2, the J gene TRBJ2-7; 14 bases align to TRBD2. This CDR3 contains 17 residues. J lost 2 bases, V lost 5 bases, and 8 bases had no gene match. Germline lookup yields CDR1 SGHAT and CDR2 FQNNGV. The chain's CDR3 is CASSVTSGGAGAYEQYF. As DNA, the CDR3 is TGTGCCAGCAGCGTGACTAGCGGGGGGGCCGGGGCCTACGAGCAGTACTTC.

This clone was seen a handful of times. CDR3 coding DNA: TGTGCCAGCAACCGGGAGGGGATGAATTCACCCCTCCACTTT. Its protein product is CASNREGMNSPLHF. The chain carries TRBV2 and TRBJ1-6; tentatively, D is TRBD1 (5 bases). Per germline, CDR1 SNHLY and CDR2 FYNNEI. The CDR3 extends over 14 amino acids. V shed 7 bases and J shed 7 bases, with 14 bases lying between them.

This clone showed up just a few times. In DNA form, the CDR3 reads TGCGCCAGCACACCCCACCGGGACAAGTCCTACGAGCAGTACTTC. Protein product: CASTPHRDKSYEQYF. J is TRBJ2-7 and V is TRBV5-1; D is perhaps TRBD1 (6 bases). The V and J ends lost 6 bases and 1 base respectively, with 17 bases between them. CDR3 length: 15 residues. Germline V lookup: CDR1 SGHRS, CDR2 YFSETQ.

The chain recombines TRBV11-2 with TRBJ2-7, with a weak D call TRBD2 (5 bases). Germline V gene sequence: CDR1 SGHAT, CDR2 FQNNGV. V was pared by 5 bases and J by 0 bases, with 8 bases between. This CDR3 spans 13 amino acids. CDR3 coding DNA: TGTGCCAGCAGCCCCGGGGTCTCCTACGAGCAGTACGTC. Encoded protein: CASSPGVSYEQYV.